The entry below describes one TCR beta chain. Treatment denoted: 15 to 20 received Ad26.COV2.S at low or high dose, single or two shots; about 5 received placebo; per-sample allocation not given. All samples were drawn on day 63, counting from the first vaccine or placebo injection. An Ad26 vector expressing Wuhan-strain SARS-CoV-2 spike constituted the vaccine. The CDR3 is made up of 14 amino acids. Germline values: CDR1 LGHDT, CDR2 YNNKEL (reference sequence). V was cut by 3 bases and J by 0 bases, with 9 bases left in between. These data belong to a study of Ad26.COV2.S vaccination and SARS-CoV-2 variants. As for the study in general: Trial arm assignment for the donor was COV1001 Ad26.COV2.S. Once or twice, 56 days apart, Ad26.COV2.S was delivered intramuscularly.

The method was immunoSEQ multiplex PCR; TCRdb's version includes in-frame clones alone and lacks a portion of them. Among about 350,000 clones listed, around nine tenths were seen once. The material sequenced was peripheral blood, taken in a trial of Ad26.COV2.S vaccine versus placebo. This chain connects TRBV3-1 (or the pseudogene TRBV3-2) to TRBJ2-7; D tentatively fits TRBD1 or TRBD2 (6 bases each). The TCR originated in a person between 18 and 65 years old who received the Ad26.COV2.S COVID-19 vaccine or a placebo. The CDR3 DNA is TGTGCCAGCAGCCACGGAGGGGGCTCCTACGAGCAGTACTTC. This codes for CASSHGGGSYEQYF.